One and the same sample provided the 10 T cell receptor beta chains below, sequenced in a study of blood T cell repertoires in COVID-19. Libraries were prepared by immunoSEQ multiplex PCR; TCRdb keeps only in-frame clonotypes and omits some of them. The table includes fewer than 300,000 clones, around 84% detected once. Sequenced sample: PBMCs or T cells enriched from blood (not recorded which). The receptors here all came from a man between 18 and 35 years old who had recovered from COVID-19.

In DNA form, the CDR3 reads TGTGCCAGCAGCCAAGACGGGGGTAGAAGCCAGCCCCAGCATTTT. It translates to CASSQDGGRSQPQHF. V and J are TRBV3-1 (or the pseudogene TRBV3-2) and TRBJ1-5, with a weak D call TRBD1 (5 bases). The CDR3 contains 15 residues. Germline CDR1 LGHDT, CDR2 YNNKEL (reference sequence). The V and J ends lost 0 bases and 7 bases respectively, with 13 bases between them.

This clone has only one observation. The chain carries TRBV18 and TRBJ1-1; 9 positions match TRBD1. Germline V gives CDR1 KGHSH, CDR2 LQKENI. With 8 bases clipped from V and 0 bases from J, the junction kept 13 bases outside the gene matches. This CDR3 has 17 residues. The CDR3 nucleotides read TGTGCCAGCGCTAAAGCCAGGACAGGGGTCCTGAACACTGAAGCTTTCTTT. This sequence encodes CASAKARTGVLNTEAFF.

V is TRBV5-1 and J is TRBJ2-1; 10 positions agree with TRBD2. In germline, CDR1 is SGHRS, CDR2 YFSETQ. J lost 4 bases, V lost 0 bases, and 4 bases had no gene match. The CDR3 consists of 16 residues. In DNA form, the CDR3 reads TGCGCCAGCAGCTTGGTGAGCGGGAGGGCGTACAATGAGCAGTTCTTC. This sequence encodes CASSLVSGRAYNEQFF.

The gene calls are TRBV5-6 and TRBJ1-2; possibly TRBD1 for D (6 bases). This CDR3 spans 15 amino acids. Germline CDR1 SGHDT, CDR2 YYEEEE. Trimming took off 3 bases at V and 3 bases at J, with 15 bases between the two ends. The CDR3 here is CASSSPGRGDYGYTF. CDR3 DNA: TGTGCCAGCAGCTCGCCGGGGAGGGGGGACTATGGCTACACCTTC.

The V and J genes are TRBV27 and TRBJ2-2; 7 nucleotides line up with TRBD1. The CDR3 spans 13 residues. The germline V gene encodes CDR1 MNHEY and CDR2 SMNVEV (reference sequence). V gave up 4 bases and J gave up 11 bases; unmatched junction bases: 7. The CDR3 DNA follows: TGTGCCAGCAGTTGGACAGGTGCCAAAGAGCTGTTTTTT. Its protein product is CASSWTGAKELFF.

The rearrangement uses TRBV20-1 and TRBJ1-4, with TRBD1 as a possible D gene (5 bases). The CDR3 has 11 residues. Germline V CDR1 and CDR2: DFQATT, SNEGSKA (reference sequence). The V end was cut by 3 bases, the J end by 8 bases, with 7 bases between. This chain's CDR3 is CSARRGEKLFF. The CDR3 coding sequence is TGCAGTGCTAGGCGGGGGGAAAAACTGTTTTTT.

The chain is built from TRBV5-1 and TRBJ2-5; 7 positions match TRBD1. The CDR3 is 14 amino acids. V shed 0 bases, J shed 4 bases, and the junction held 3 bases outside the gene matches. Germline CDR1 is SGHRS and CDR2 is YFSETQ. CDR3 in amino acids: CASSLVQGIETQYF. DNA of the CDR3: TGCGCCAGCAGCTTGGTACAGGGGATAGAGACCCAGTACTTC.

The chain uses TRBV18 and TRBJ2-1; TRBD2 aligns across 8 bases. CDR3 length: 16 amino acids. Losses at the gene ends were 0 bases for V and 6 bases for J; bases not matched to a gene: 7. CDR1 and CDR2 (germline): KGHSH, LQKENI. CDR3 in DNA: TGTGCCAGCTCACCACCTACGGCGGGAGGAATCAATGAGCAGTTCTTC. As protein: CASSPPTAGGINEQFF.

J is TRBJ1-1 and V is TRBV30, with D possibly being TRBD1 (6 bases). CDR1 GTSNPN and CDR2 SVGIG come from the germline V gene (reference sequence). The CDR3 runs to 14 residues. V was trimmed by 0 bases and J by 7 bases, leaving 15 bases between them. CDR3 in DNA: TGTGCCTGGAGTGTACGAGGGGGGGGAAGTGAAGCTTTCTTT. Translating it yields CAWSVRGGGSEAFF.

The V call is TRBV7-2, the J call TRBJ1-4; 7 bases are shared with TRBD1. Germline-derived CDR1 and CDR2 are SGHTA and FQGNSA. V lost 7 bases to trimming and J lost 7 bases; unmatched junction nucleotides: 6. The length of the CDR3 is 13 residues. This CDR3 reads CASKRQGGEKLFF. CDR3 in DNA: TGTGCCAGCAAGAGACAGGGTGGTGAAAAACTGTTTTTT. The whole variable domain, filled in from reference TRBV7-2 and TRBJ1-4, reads GAGVSQSPSNKVTEKGKDVELRCDPISGHTALYWYRQSLGQGLEFLIYFQGNSAPDKSGLPSDRFSAERTGGSVSTLTIQRTQQEDSAVYLCASKRQGGEKLFFGSGTQLSVL.